The next 26 T cell receptor beta chains were all read from a single sample in a study of T cells after yellow fever vaccination. TCRdb reprocessed the 5' RACE reads via MiXCR and lists one record per CDR3 protein. The profile covers some 200,000 distinct CDR3 sequences, with less than 3.5% appearing a single time and roughly 3.2% taken by the ten largest. Sequencing used CD4+ T cells sorted from PBMCs, obtained 10 days after the yellow fever booster vaccination. These TCRs come from a man between 18 and 29 years old who received the YFV17D yellow fever vaccine.

This clonotype was observed many times. This chain connects TRBV7-2 to TRBJ2-5; D might be TRBD1 or TRBD2, each matching 6 bases. The V end was cut by 5 bases, the J end by 5 bases, with 12 bases between. This CDR3 spans 13 amino acids. CDR1 is SGHTA, CDR2 FQGNSA, per germline. DNA of the CDR3: TGTGCCAGCAGCATTCTAGGGGGGGAGACCCAGTACTTC. Protein product: CASSILGGETQYF.

This clonotype was seen repeatedly, ten times or more. The chain uses TRBV3-1 and TRBJ2-7; 10 nucleotides agree with TRBD2. V lost 2 bases to trimming and J lost 5 bases; unmatched junction nucleotides: 6. This CDR3 is built from 15 residues. Per the germline V gene, CDR1 is LGHDT and CDR2 is YNNKEL (reference sequence). CDR3 residues: CASSQRGLAFDEQYF. The CDR3 DNA is TGTGCCAGCAGCCAAAGGGGACTAGCGTTCGACGAGCAGTACTTC.

This clonotype has a count of ten or more. The rearrangement uses TRBV9 and TRBJ2-2; maybe TRBD2 (5 bases). Between the trimmed V and J ends, which lost 3 bases and 4 bases, there was a span of 19 bases. Per germline, CDR1 SGDLS and CDR2 YYNGEE. CDR3 length: 17 amino acids. In DNA form, the CDR3 reads TGTGCCAGCAGCGGTATCGTGGCTAGCTCGGTCACCGGGGAGCTGTTTTTT. The encoded protein is CASSGIVASSVTGELFF.

This clonotype was seen repeatedly, ten times or more. V is TRBV7-2 and J is TRBJ1-4, with 8 nucleotides matching TRBD1. Trimming at V came to 6 bases and at J to 7 bases, leaving 7 bases not matched to a gene. The CDR3 consists of 14 residues. The germline V gene has CDR1 SGHTA and CDR2 FQGNSA. This CDR3 is CASRNGQGGEKLFF. CDR3 nucleotide sequence: TGTGCCAGCAGGAATGGACAGGGCGGTGAAAAACTGTTTTTT.

This clonotype occurred many times. The DNA for the CDR3 is TGTGCCAGCAGCTTTTCTTCCGGGCAAGAGACCCAGTACTTC. Translated, it gives CASSFSSGQETQYF. This rearrangement joins TRBV7-9 to TRBJ2-5; D gene uncertain. V was trimmed by 3 bases and J by 2 bases, leaving 10 bases between them. CDR1 and CDR2 from the germline V gene are SEHNR and FQNEAQ (reference sequence). This CDR3 has 14 amino acids. Based on the CDR3 plus reference TRBV7-9 and TRBJ2-5, the full variable domain is DTGVSQNPRHKITKRGQNVTFRCDPISEHNRLYWYRQTLGQGPEFLTYFQNEAQLEKSRLLSDRFSAERPKGSFSTLEIQRTEQGDSAMYLCASSFSSGQETQYFGPGTRLLVL.

This clonotype was counted a few times. The V call is TRBV3-1, the J call TRBJ2-3; 9 positions match TRBD2. The CDR3 has 16 amino acids. The germline V gene encodes CDR1 LGHDT and CDR2 YNNKEL (reference sequence). V gave up 0 bases and J gave up 4 bases; unmatched junction bases: 5. The CDR3 DNA sequence: TGTGCCAGCAGCCAAGACTTCGCGGGGGGGCCAGATACGCAGTATTTT. It yields the protein CASSQDFAGGPDTQYF.

The chain is built from TRBV7-2 and TRBJ2-1, with TRBD2 as a possible D gene (7 bases). The germline V gene encodes CDR1 SGHTA and CDR2 FQGNSA. The V gene lost 0 bases and the J gene lost 7 bases, with 10 bases spanning the gap. The CDR3 covers 14 residues. The chain's CDR3 is CASSLAGGRNEQFF. In DNA form, the CDR3 reads TGTGCCAGCAGCTTAGCGGGGGGGCGGAATGAGCAGTTCTTC.

This clonotype was seen repeatedly, ten times or more. J is TRBJ1-5 and V is TRBV12-3 or TRBV12-4; D remains ambiguous. V lost 3 bases and J 7 bases, leaving 10 bases between the germline ends. The CDR3 length is 13 residues. CDR3 DNA: TGTGCCAGCAGTTTCGAGAGAGGGCAGCCCCAGCATTTT. Protein: CASSFERGQPQHF.

The chain employs TRBV18 and TRBJ2-2, with D uncertain. Trimming stripped 1 base from V and 1 base from J, with 4 bases between. The CDR3 runs 14 residues. Germline V gene data show CDR1 as KGHSH and CDR2 as LQKENI. The CDR3 nucleotides read TGTGCCAGCTCACCACAAAAGAACACCGGGGAGCTGTTTTTT. Translating gives CASSPQKNTGELFF.

In this sample, this clonotype turned up a few times. The gene calls are TRBV20-1 and TRBJ1-1, with 7 bases lining up with TRBD1. CDR3 size: 14 residues. J gave up 6 bases and V 6 bases, and 13 bases lay outside the gene matches. Looked up from germline, CDR1 is DFQATT and CDR2 is SNEGSKA (reference sequence). In nucleotides, the CDR3 is TGCAGTGCGCCCCGGCAGGGGGGAGGCGCTGAAGCTTTCTTT. This gives the protein CSAPRQGGGAEAFF.

This clonotype occurred a few times. The chain uses TRBV10-3 and TRBJ1-6; possible D gene TRBD1, 5 bases. CDR1 ENHRY and CDR2 SYGVKD come from the germline V gene. This CDR3 contains 17 residues. Trimming removed 0 bases at V and 0 bases at J, with 9 bases between. The CDR3 bases are TGTGCCATCAGTGAGTCGCGCGGGGGCTCCTATAATTCACCCCTCCACTTT. Its translation: CAISESRGGSYNSPLHF.

This clonotype was seen more than once but under ten times. V is TRBV29-1 and J is TRBJ2-3; D is ambiguous. The CDR3 is made up of 13 amino acids. Germline CDR1 and CDR2: SQVTM and ANQGSEA. V was cut by 2 bases and J by 6 bases, with 12 bases left in between. CDR3 region: CSVETSHGDTQYF. CDR3 nucleotides: TGCAGCGTTGAAACTTCCCACGGGGATACGCAGTATTTT.

The sample holds a few counts of this clonotype. The genes are TRBV5-4 and TRBJ2-3; 9 bases are a match to TRBD2. Germline CDR1 SGHNT, CDR2 YYREEE (reference sequence). CDR3 length equals 14 residues. Trimming at V came to 4 bases and at J to 7 bases, leaving 7 bases not matched to a gene. CDR3 loop: CASSPSGGQYTQYF. The DNA for the CDR3 is TGTGCCAGCAGCCCCAGCGGGGGGCAATATACGCAGTATTTT.

This clonotype was counted at least ten times. The chain is built from TRBV5-1 and TRBJ2-7; a weak D match, TRBD1 (6 bases). Trimming cost V 0 bases and J 2 bases, with 9 bases left between them. Germline CDR1 is SGHRS and CDR2 is YFSETQ. The CDR3 is 14 amino acids. The CDR3: CASSLDRDTYEQYV. The CDR3 nucleotides are TGCGCCAGCAGCTTGGACAGGGACACCTACGAGCAGTACGTC.

The chain has TRBV18 and TRBJ1-6; D ambiguous. This CDR3 contains 14 residues. CDR1 KGHSH and CDR2 LQKENI come from the germline V gene. V was shortened by 1 base and J by 5 bases, with 6 bases between the two germline ends. The CDR3 DNA reads as TGTGCCAGCTCACCACGGTCCGATAATTCACCCCTCCACTTT. Translating gives CASSPRSDNSPLHF.

This clonotype was counted ten times or more. The CDR3 is CASSFSGGIAGELFF. The DNA of the CDR3 is TGTGCCAGCAGTTTCTCGGGGGGGATAGCCGGGGAGCTGTTTTTT. V is TRBV6-2 or TRBV6-3 and J is TRBJ2-2, with 8 bases fitting TRBD2. The length of the CDR3 is 15 residues. The germline gives CDR1 MNHEY, CDR2 SVGEGT. V was clipped by 4 bases and J by 6 bases; unmatched bases: 7.

This clonotype has ten or more counts. The gene calls are TRBV7-2 and TRBJ2-7; 7 bases map to TRBD1. This CDR3 has 14 residues. The ends lost 5 bases at V and 1 base at J; junction bases unmatched: 5. Germline V CDR1 and CDR2: SGHTA, FQGNSA. The CDR3 protein is CASSPSGQSYEQYV. The CDR3 region has the DNA TGTGCCAGCAGCCCATCGGGACAGTCCTACGAGCAGTACGTC.

This clonotype was seen repeatedly, ten times or more. CDR3 DNA sequence: TGTGCCAGCAGCTCCGAGACAGGGGGCCAAGGGCCCCAGCATTTT. Translated, it gives CASSSETGGQGPQHF. J is TRBJ1-5 and V is TRBV7-2; 10 bases are a match to TRBD1. Germline V gene data show CDR1 as SGHTA and CDR2 as FQGNSA. J was trimmed by 9 bases and V by 4 bases; bases with no gene match: 9. The CDR3 spans 15 residues.

This clonotype occurred once. This chain uses TRBV7-2 with TRBJ2-2; D is undetermined. In germline, CDR1 is SGHTA, CDR2 FQGNSA. This CDR3 is built from 14 residues. V was clipped by 5 bases and J by 6 bases, with 13 bases between them. The CDR3 reads CASSPQWAAGELFF. CDR3 sequence (DNA): TGTGCCAGCAGCCCCCAATGGGCGGCCGGGGAGCTGTTTTTT.

Only a few counts were recorded for this clonotype. The chain has TRBV20-1 and TRBJ1-5, with D maybe TRBD1 (5 bases). The germline CDR1 and CDR2 sequences are DFQATT and SNEGSKA (reference sequence). Trimming removed 6 bases at V and 0 bases at J, with 18 bases between. The CDR3 sequence is 16 residues long. CDR3 DNA sequence: TGCAGTGCCCTTCAGGGCACTCCCTATAGCAATCAGCCCCAGCATTTT. It specifies CSALQGTPYSNQPQHF.

This clonotype was seen a few times. The chain is built from TRBV7-2 and TRBJ2-5; TRBD2 matches at 11 bases. Germline CDR1 and CDR2: SGHTA and FQGNSA. The length of the CDR3 is 16 residues. Trimming cost V 5 bases and J 1 base; bases outside gene matches: 6. The CDR3: CASSLSGTSGQETQYF. The CDR3 nucleotides are TGTGCCAGCAGCCTATCCGGGACTAGCGGCCAAGAGACCCAGTACTTC.

This clonotype was detected ten times or more. This rearrangement joins TRBV7-2 to TRBJ2-5; 8 bases match TRBD2. Looked up from germline, CDR1 is SGHTA and CDR2 is FQGNSA. J gave up 5 bases and V 6 bases, and 5 bases lay outside the gene matches. The CDR3 covers 13 residues. The CDR3: CASRRASGETQYF. As DNA, the CDR3 is TGTGCCAGCAGACGCGCTAGCGGGGAGACCCAGTACTTC.

This chain links TRBV5-8 with TRBJ2-3; no reliable D call. The germline CDR1 and CDR2 sequences are SGHTS and YDEGEE. The CDR3 runs 16 residues. Deletions cut 3 bases from V and 4 bases from J, with 18 bases between. The CDR3 loop reads CASSSLGGPDADTQYF. CDR3 DNA: TGTGCCAGCAGCTCGCTAGGCGGCCCAGACGCAGATACGCAGTATTTT.

This clonotype was observed at least ten times. V gene TRBV6-6 combines with J gene TRBJ1-2; D remains ambiguous. V lost 7 bases and J 8 bases, leaving 17 bases between the germline ends. CDR1 is MNHNY and CDR2 is SVGAGI in the germline V gene (reference sequence). CDR3 length equals 13 residues. This CDR3 reads CASTESGSGGYTF. The CDR3 bases are TGTGCCAGCACCGAGTCTGGTTCCGGAGGCTACACCTTC.

This clonotype was seen many times. The rearrangement uses TRBV12-3 or TRBV12-4 and TRBJ2-5, with D maybe TRBD2 (5 bases). V gave up 3 bases and J gave up 5 bases, with 10 bases separating them. This CDR3 has 13 amino acids. The CDR3 here is CASSFREVETQYF. The CDR3 DNA reads TGTGCCAGCAGTTTCCGGGAAGTGGAGACCCAGTACTTC.

This clonotype was recorded at least ten times. The rearrangement links TRBV6-5 to TRBJ1-1, with D unresolved. Trimming removed 4 bases at V and 6 bases at J, with 9 bases between. This CDR3 is 12 amino acids long. Germline values: CDR1 MNHEY, CDR2 SVGAGI. The CDR3 nucleotides are TGTGCCAGCAGTTCCCCCCGTCCTGAAGCTTTCTTT. This sequence encodes CASSSPRPEAFF.